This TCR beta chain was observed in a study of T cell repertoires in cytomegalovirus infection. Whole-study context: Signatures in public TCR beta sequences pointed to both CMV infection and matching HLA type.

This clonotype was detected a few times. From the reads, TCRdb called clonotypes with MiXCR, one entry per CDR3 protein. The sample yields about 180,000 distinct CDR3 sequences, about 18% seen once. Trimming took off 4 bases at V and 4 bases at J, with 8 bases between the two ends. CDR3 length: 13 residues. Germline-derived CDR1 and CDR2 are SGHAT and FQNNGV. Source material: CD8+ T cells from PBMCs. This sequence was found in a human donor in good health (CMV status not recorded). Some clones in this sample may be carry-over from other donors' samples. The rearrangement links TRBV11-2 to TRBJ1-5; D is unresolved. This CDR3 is CASSSEINQPQHF. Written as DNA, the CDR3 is TGTGCCAGCAGCTCTGAGATAAATCAGCCCCAGCATTTT.